The clone carrying this T cell receptor beta chain was found a few times. The sample originates from a study of T cells in Graves' hyperthyroidism and ophthalmopathy. RNA transcripts provided the source from which TCR beta CDR3 regions were amplified. First-round RT-PCR of the TCR CDR3 relied on the HTBI primer set. MiXCR, applied by TCRdb to the multiplex PCR reads, yields one record per CDR3 protein. The sample has around 280,000 distinct CDR3 sequences; about an eighth are singletons. Trimming took 1 base from V and 6 from J, leaving 14 bases between them. This CDR3 has 15 amino acids. Germline assignment: CDR1 LNHDA and CDR2 SQIVND (reference sequence).

The clonotype originates from a woman aged 25-40 years with Graves' hyperthyroidism that later progressed to Graves' ophthalmopathy. V is TRBV19 and J is TRBJ2-3; D not certain. The sample was blood. The CDR3 loop is CASSIGGPGGDTQYF. DNA of the CDR3: TGTGCCAGTAGTATAGGGGGTCCTGGTGGCGATACGCAGTATTTT.